This is a list of T cell receptor beta chains from one sample in a study of blood T cell dynamics during melanoma immunotherapy. Some clones are missing from TCRdb's copy, which holds only in-frame ones; the method was immunoSEQ multiplex PCR. The repertoire holds 3,000 to 4,500 clones, with around 96% as singletons. Source: effector memory CD8+ T cells from blood, taken from a patient treated with checkpoint blockade. The origin of the receptors is a human donor with melanoma. Each CDR3 is given with its conserved first and last residue. Fields, in order: J gene, clone size, V gene, D gene, CDR3 protein, CDR3 DNA. D genes are given only for firm matches. A clone size is listed for some rows: how often the clone was seen (once, few, many), or a class if it is expanded.

j_gene: TRBJ1-1; abundance: -; v_gene: TRBV19; d_gene: -; CDR3aa: CASSIGFTEAFF; CDR3nt: TGTGCCAGTAGTATTGGATTCACTGAAGCTTTCTTT
j_gene: TRBJ2-5; abundance: -; v_gene: TRBV6-5; d_gene: -; CDR3aa: CASSYSGETQYF; CDR3nt: TGTGCCAGCAGTTACTCAGGGGAGACCCAGTACTTC
j_gene: TRBJ2-3; abundance: -; v_gene: TRBV4-2; d_gene: TRBD1; CDR3aa: CASSPRQGGTDTQYF; CDR3nt: TGTGCCAGCAGCCCCCGACAGGGGGGAACAGATACGCAGTATTTT
j_gene: TRBJ1-1; abundance: -; v_gene: TRBV21-1; d_gene: -; CDR3aa: CASSKGKGDRTEAFF; CDR3nt: TGTGCCAGCAGCAAAGGTAAGGGGGACAGGACTGAAGCTTTCTTT
j_gene: TRBJ1-1; abundance: -; v_gene: TRBV20-1; d_gene: TRBD1; CDR3aa: CSRGQSTEAFF; CDR3nt: TGCTCCAGGGGGCAGAGCACTGAAGCTTTCTTT
j_gene: TRBJ2-7; abundance: -; v_gene: TRBV11-2; d_gene: TRBD1; CDR3aa: CASSQGQATYEQYF; CDR3nt: TGTGCCAGCAGCCAGGGACAGGCAACCTACGAGCAGTACTTC
j_gene: TRBJ2-2; abundance: -; v_gene: TRBV27; d_gene: TRBD2; CDR3aa: CASSPPGERENTGELFF; CDR3nt: TGTGCCAGCAGCCCACCCGGGGAGCGGGAAAACACCGGGGAGCTGTTTTTT
j_gene: TRBJ2-7; abundance: once; v_gene: TRBV11-2; d_gene: TRBD1; CDR3aa: CASTSDRTYEQYF; CDR3nt: TGTGCCAGCACCTCGGACAGGACCTACGAGCAGTACTTC
j_gene: TRBJ2-7; abundance: -; v_gene: TRBV11-2; d_gene: -; CDR3aa: CASSVRSYEQYF; CDR3nt: TGTGCCAGCAGCGTCCGCTCCTACGAGCAGTACTTC
j_gene: TRBJ1-4; abundance: -; v_gene: TRBV15; d_gene: -; CDR3aa: CATSRELGSAYEKLFF; CDR3nt: TGTGCCACCAGCAGAGAATTGGGCAGCGCATATGAAAAACTGTTTTTT
j_gene: TRBJ2-7; abundance: -; v_gene: TRBV7-9; d_gene: TRBD2; CDR3aa: CASSLAWEGPSSNEQYF; CDR3nt: TGTGCCAGCAGCTTAGCGTGGGAGGGCCCCAGTAGCAACGAGCAGTACTTC
j_gene: TRBJ2-7; abundance: -; v_gene: TRBV14; d_gene: TRBD2; CDR3aa: CASSQVGVAGSYEQYF; CDR3nt: TGTGCCAGCAGCCAAGTGGGGGTAGCGGGGTCCTACGAGCAGTACTTC
j_gene: TRBJ2-7; abundance: -; v_gene: TRBV7-3; d_gene: -; CDR3aa: CASALLIRGHQSYEQYF; CDR3nt: TGTGCCAGCGCGCTCCTGATTCGCGGACACCAGTCCTACGAGCAGTACTTC
j_gene: TRBJ2-2; abundance: -; v_gene: TRBV29-1; d_gene: -; CDR3aa: CSVWNTGELFF; CDR3nt: TGCAGCGTTTGGAACACCGGGGAGCTGTTTTTT
j_gene: TRBJ2-1; abundance: -; v_gene: TRBV7-9; d_gene: -; CDR3aa: CASSPGGSSYNEQFF; CDR3nt: TGTGCCAGCAGCCCAGGGGGGAGCTCCTACAATGAGCAGTTCTTC
j_gene: TRBJ1-1; abundance: once; v_gene: TRBV9; d_gene: -; CDR3aa: CASSTSRGSDTEAFF; CDR3nt: TGTGCCAGCAGCACCAGCAGGGGCTCCGACACTGAAGCTTTCTTT